This paragraph reports one TCR beta chain. This clonotype appeared many times. The target of this receptor is not known. No quality values exist for individual bases; no much larger clone is one base distant. Graves' hyperthyroidism was defined as stable when no progression to ophthalmopathy occurred over 18 months of follow-up. Hyperthyroidism patients were newly diagnosed, with disease duration under 2 months, and aged 18 to 65 years. The study excluded patients with uncontrolled infections, other autoimmune diseases, pregnancy or lactation. Clinical symptoms, serum thyroxine and TRAb, thyroid ultrasound, and orbital computed tomography formed the basis for the diagnoses. PBMCs were separated from roughly 9.6 ml of fresh peripheral blood using Ficoll-Paque density gradient centrifugation. Total RNA was extracted with Trizol reagent, and quality was checked on an Agilent 2100 Bioanalyzer. These data originate in a study of T cells in Graves' hyperthyroidism and ophthalmopathy (dated by TCRdb to 2018 to 2020). In terms of the full investigation: Peripheral blood was collected at initial diagnosis, before any treatment. TCR V-J signatures able to tell the groups apart were searched for in a discovery cohort of 95 or so patients, of whom more than 40 had Graves' ophthalmopathy and 57 had stable Graves' hyperthyroidism. Prospective prediction of ophthalmopathy was tested in an independent validation cohort of fewer than 20 hyperthyroidism patients and 17 patients who later progressed to ophthalmopathy. The approximately 100 discovery patients were randomly split 7:3 into training and test sets. In addition, the study compared T-cell repertoires in thyroid tissue and in blood from roughly 6 Graves' hyperthyroidism patients. Once sampling was done, hyperthyroidism patients were given methimazole at a starting dose of 30 mg daily, whereas ophthalmopathy patients were given high-dose intravenous methylprednisolone. According to the paper, TCR Vbeta CDR3 sequencing was carried out on 135 peripheral blood samples, which came from 40 to 45 ophthalmopathy, some 73 hyperthyroidism and roughly 17 progressor patients. What the work shows at the level of the full study, not this receptor alone: In validation, progression to ophthalmopathy was predicted by the model with almost 71% sensitivity and about 72% specificity, a median of approximately 7.1 months before onset. Ophthalmopathy was separated from stable hyperthyroidism by a 13 V-J signature model, with approximately 86% sensitivity and about 84% specificity obtained in cross-validation and 80%/75% obtained in testing. Blood samples also contained most of the expanded thyroid clonotypes (frequency above 0.001), which suggests that blood repertoires may reflect thyroid immune responses. No statistical method was used to set the sample size in advance, and investigators knew the group allocation.

From the cysteine up to the phenylalanine, the CDR3 has a length of 17 residues. CDR3 DNA only is kept here, 51 bases in frame from base 1. CDR1 and CDR2 (MDHEN, SYDVKM) derive from the germline V gene. V lost 5 bases and J lost 3 bases, and the count of bases not matched to a germline gene is 13. The TCR beta CDR3 regions were amplified from RNA transcripts. For the first round of RT-PCR on the TCR CDR3, the HTBI primer set was used together with the Qiagen OneStep RT-PCR kit. Libraries were constructed in a second round of multiplex PCR, after which size selection and purification were performed. Libraries were sequenced paired-end with 100 bp reads on an Illumina HiSeq2000. The source study handled its data this way. SOAPnuke was used to process the raw data, with reads discarded if the reads contained adapters or uncalled bases, had a mean Phred below 15, or lacked an exact constant-primer or identifier match. High-quality paired reads were merged with COPE v1.2.5, and unique nucleotide sequences were defined as clonotypes. Clonotypes were aligned to IMGT TRBV, TRBD and TRBJ reference segments using MiTCR v1.1. Only V-J combinations with frequency above 0.0001, covering about 99% of repertoires, were analysed. A TCS score was defined as the ratio between F50 (clonal expansion) and ExV (chaos), using BLOSUM62-based TCRdist between CDR3 peptides within each V-J. Welch's t-statistics and random forest reduced roughly 500 V-J features to around 14, which were used in a naive Bayes classifier (R e1071). TCRdb reworked the public reads: Q25 trimming with fastp, MiXCR clone assembly, productive beta chains retained. All rows with the same CDR3 protein become a single entry with the most common DNA and genes. None of the V and J calls come from the authors' own analysis; TCRdb made them. The sample has around 340,000 distinct CDR3 sequences on record, roughly 23% of them singletons. The top ten constitute roughly 52% of the sample.

The chain uses TRBV28 and TRBJ2-3, with 8 central nucleotides matching TRBD2. This receptor was obtained from a woman aged 50 to 60 with Graves' hyperthyroidism. Sequencing input: blood. The DNA reads as follows: TGTGCCAGCAGTCCACCCTGGGCGGGAGGTGGAACAGATACGCAGTATTTT. This yields the protein CASSPPWAGGGTDTQYF. The reference TRBV28 and TRBJ2-3 proteins fill in what lies around the CDR3, so the full variable domain reads DVKVTQSSRYLVKRTGEKVFLECVQDMDHENMFWYRQDPGLGLRLIYFSYDVKMKEKGDIPEGYSVSREKKERFSLILESASTNQTSMYLCASSPPWAGGGTDTQYFGPGTRLTVL.